Sequencing of this TCR beta chain was carried out in a study of PD-1 blockade in classical Hodgkin lymphoma (dated by TCRdb to 2020 to 2021). Regarding the research as a whole: Nivolumab dosing was 3 mg/kg intravenously every 2 weeks, continuing until either disease progression or unacceptable toxicity. The study used CyTOF and TCR beta sequencing to define a peripheral blood immune signature of response to PD-1 blockade in classical Hodgkin lymphoma.

Per the publication, the time point label means: cycle 2 day 1 (C2D1) of nivolumab. Every trial patient had relapsed after autologous stem cell transplantation, and cohorts A, B and C differed in prior brentuximab vedotin exposure. The trial cohort included more than 55 patients with relapsed/refractory classical Hodgkin lymphoma, and each patient had a best overall response of complete response, partial response or progressive disease. Trial patients were treated with single-agent nivolumab in the multi-cohort phase II CheckMate 205 trial. Best overall response was determined by an independent review committee according to the 2007 International Working Group response criteria. Trial PBMCs were collected immediately before nivolumab initiation (C1D1) and during therapy at cycle 2 day 1 and cycle 4 day 1. After peripheral blood was drawn into 8 mL Vacutainer Cell Preparation Tubes, PBMCs were isolated by centrifugation and then cryopreserved.

Here is what the overall study found, with its caveats: By C4D1, a significant rise was seen in CD4+ TCR diversity but not in CD8+ TCR diversity (p=0.0027 vs p=0.16), and the rise was most apparent among complete responders (p=0.02). Newly diagnosed patients were reported to have lower baseline TCR diversity than healthy donors, and relapsed/refractory patients were reported to have lower baseline TCR diversity still. Only a single clinical trial cohort was studied, and what caused the repertoire differences, possibly disease activity or prior therapy, remained undefined. Patients starting nivolumab less than 1 year after ASCT had lower diversity and were excluded from later analyses to avoid confounding by immune reconstitution. Among trial patients, those achieving complete response had baseline diversity similar to that of newly diagnosed patients, while diversity was significantly lower in partial responders and progressors.

Genomic DNA was extracted with the Qiagen DNeasy kit from unsorted PBMCs and from negatively selected CD4+ and CD8+ fractions. Amplification of TCR beta CDR3 regions was done by immunoSEQ multiplex PCR with primers that anneal to V and J segments. A synthetic immune receptor repertoire was used to minimize amplification bias, and remaining bias was computationally removed after sequencing. In the source study's methods: Repertoire diversity was quantified as the Shannon entropy index using custom Python scripts. Unsorted, CD4+ and CD8+ repertoires were analyzed separately, except for combined analyses in which CD4+ and CD8+ sequences were merged in silico. A clone was considered expanded if an increase in frequency of at least 2-fold after treatment relative to C1D1 was found, and a pseudocount of 0.5 was applied to clones undetected at baseline. Singleton clones were defined as clones with 0 or 1 copy at C1D1, and non-singleton clones were defined as clones with 2 or more copies. By matching protein sequences in sorted samples from the same patient, clones expanded in unsorted samples were annotated as CD4+, CD8+ or unknown. Wilcoxon tests were applied to paired samples to test diversity changes from C1D1 to C4D1. TCRdb obtained this table from immuneACCESS and retained in-frame rearrangements with V and J assigned. These tables miss some clones; where compared with another copy, unresolved V genes account for less than half of the shortfall, and the remainder is unexplained. Clonal size and the V and J genes are those of that table, whereas D and trimming came from the DNA. The sample table shows 98,000 or so clones, and 89% are seen once. Jointly, the top ten make up less than 20% of the sample.

Sequences LGHNA (CDR1) and YNFKEQ (CDR2) are obtained from the germline V gene. The CDR3 has 14 amino acids, counting the end cysteine and phenylalanine. The kept DNA is CDR3 alone, 42 bases in frame from the first base. Germline trimming amounts to 3 bases on V and 9 bases on J, with 8 as the count of junction bases outside the gene matches. Comments on this clone: The specificity of this receptor is unknown. Nothing much larger sits one base from this clone, and base qualities are not available.

The clonotype originates from a human donor with classical Hodgkin lymphoma. The sample was peripheral blood mononuclear cells (PBMCs), taken before the second cycle of nivolumab. The rearranged segments are TRBV4-2 and TRBJ2-4, with 7 bases aligning to TRBD1. The CDR3 in this case is CASSQLGTVGIQYF. The DNA sequence is given as TGTGCCAGCAGCCAGCTGGGGACAGTAGGCATTCAGTACTTC.